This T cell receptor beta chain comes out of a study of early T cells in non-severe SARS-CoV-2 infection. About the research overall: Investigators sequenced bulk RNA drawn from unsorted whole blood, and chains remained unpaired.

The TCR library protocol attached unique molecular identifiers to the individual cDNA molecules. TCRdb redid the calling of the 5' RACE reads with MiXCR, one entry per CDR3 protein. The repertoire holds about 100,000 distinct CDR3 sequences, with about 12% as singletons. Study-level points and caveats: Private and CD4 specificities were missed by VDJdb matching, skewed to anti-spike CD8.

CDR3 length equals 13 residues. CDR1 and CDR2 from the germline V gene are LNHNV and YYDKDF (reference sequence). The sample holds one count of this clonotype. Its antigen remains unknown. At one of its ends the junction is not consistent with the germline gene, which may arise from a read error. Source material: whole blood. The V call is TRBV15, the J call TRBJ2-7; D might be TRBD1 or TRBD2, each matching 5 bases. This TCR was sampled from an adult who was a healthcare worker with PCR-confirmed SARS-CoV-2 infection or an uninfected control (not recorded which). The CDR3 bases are TGTGCCACCAGCCTGGGACGGGTTTACGAGCGGTACTTC. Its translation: CATSLGRVYERYF.